The clone carrying this TCR beta chain was found many times. In TCRdb, the 5' RACE reads were re-called with MiXCR into one record per CDR3 protein. This sample has tens of thousands of distinct CDR3 sequences, with roughly a tenth found just once. This sample was taken from a study of early T cells in non-severe SARS-CoV-2 infection. CDR3 length: 13 amino acids. V dropped 5 bases and J dropped 10; count of bases not matched to a gene: 8. Germline V CDR1 and CDR2: SGHTA, FQGNSA. This sequence originates from an adult who was a healthcare worker with PCR-confirmed SARS-CoV-2 infection or an uninfected control (not recorded which). Source material: whole blood. The chain has TRBV7-2 and TRBJ1-1; 9 nucleotides match TRBD1. The CDR3 nucleotides are TGTGCCAGCAGCCCGAGGGGGACAGGGAGAGCTTTCTTT. Protein sequence: CASSPRGTGRAFF.